This T cell receptor (beta chain) was sequenced during a study of T cells in Graves' hyperthyroidism and ophthalmopathy. Regarding the study as a whole: The model identified upcoming ophthalmopathy a median approximately six months ahead of onset.

RNA transcripts were the template for amplifying TCR beta CDR3 regions. A set of HTBI primers served as the primers for a first-round RT-PCR of the TCR CDR3. TCRdb re-called the multiplex PCR reads with MiXCR, one entry per CDR3 protein. The top ten hold 22% of the sample, which has about 160,000 distinct CDR3 sequences, about 9.4% seen once. A note on this clonotype: Its antigen is not identified.

Hyperthyroidism was newly diagnosed in patients aged 18 to 65 (duration under 2 months). The V and J ends lost 7 bases and 0 bases respectively, with 7 bases between them. There are 13 residues in the CDR3. In germline, CDR1 is LNHDA, CDR2 SQIVND (reference sequence). The chain uses TRBV19 and TRBJ2-1, with TRBD2 as a possible D gene (5 bases). The clonotype originates from a woman aged 18-30 years with Graves' hyperthyroidism that later progressed to Graves' ophthalmopathy. Sample: blood. In DNA, the CDR3 is TGTGCCAGTACGACTAACTCCTACAATGAGCAGTTCTTC. Protein: CASTTNSYNEQFF.